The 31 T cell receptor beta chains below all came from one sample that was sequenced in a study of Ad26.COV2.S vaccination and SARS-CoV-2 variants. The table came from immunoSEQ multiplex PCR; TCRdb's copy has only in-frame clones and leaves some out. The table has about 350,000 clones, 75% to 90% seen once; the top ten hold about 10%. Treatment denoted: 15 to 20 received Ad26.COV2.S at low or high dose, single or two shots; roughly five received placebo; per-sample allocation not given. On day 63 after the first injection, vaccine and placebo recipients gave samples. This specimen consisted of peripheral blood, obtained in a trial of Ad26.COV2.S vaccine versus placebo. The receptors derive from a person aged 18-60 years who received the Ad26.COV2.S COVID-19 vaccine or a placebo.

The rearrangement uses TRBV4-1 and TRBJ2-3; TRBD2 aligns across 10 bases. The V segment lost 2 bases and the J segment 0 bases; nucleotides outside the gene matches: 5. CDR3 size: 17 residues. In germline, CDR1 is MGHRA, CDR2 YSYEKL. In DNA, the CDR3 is TGCGCCAGCAGCCAATCGACTAGCGGGCTTAGCACAGATACGCAGTATTTT. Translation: CASSQSTSGLSTDTQYF.

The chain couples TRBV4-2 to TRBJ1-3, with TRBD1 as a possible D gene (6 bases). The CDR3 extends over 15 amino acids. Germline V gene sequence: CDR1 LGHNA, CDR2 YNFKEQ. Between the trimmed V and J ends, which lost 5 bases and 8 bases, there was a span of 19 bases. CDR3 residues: CASSSRLTRGDTIYF. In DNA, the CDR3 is TGTGCCAGCAGCTCGCGGCTGACCAGGGGAGACACCATATATTTT.

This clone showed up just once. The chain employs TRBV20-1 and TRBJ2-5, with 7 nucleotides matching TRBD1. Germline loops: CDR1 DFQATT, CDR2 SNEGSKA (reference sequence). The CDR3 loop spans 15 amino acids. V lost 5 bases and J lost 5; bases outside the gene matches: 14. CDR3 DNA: TGCAGTGCTTGTGTAGCGAGGGGGCTGGGTGAGACCCAGTACTTC. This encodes CSACVARGLGETQYF.

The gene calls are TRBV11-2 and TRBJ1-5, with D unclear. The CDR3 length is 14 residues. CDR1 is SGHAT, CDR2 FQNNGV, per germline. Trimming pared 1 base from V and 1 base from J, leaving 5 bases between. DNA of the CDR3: TGTGCCAGCAGCTTAGGCGGGAGCAATCAGCCCCAGCATTTT. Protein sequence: CASSLGGSNQPQHF.

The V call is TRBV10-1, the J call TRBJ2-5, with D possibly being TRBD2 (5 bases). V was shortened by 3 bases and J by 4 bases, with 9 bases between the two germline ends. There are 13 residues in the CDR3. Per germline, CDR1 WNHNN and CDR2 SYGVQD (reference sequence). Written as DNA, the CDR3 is TGCGCCAGCAGTGAAATTGCGGGAGAGACCCAGTACTTC. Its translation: CASSEIAGETQYF.

The CDR3 spells CSAVRWDTQYF. Here the CDR3 DNA reads TGCAGTGCTGTACGGTGGGATACGCAGTATTTT. The chain employs TRBV20-1 and TRBJ2-3; D is unresolved. Trimming took 5 bases from V and 6 from J, leaving 9 bases between them. The CDR3 covers 11 residues. Germline lookup yields CDR1 DFQATT and CDR2 SNEGSKA (reference sequence).

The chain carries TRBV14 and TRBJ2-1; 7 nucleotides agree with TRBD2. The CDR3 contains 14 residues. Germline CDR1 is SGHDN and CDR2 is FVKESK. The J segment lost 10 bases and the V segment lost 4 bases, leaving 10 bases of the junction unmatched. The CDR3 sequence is CASSPQRTSAEQFF. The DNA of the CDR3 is TGTGCCAGCAGCCCCCAACGTACTAGCGCGGAGCAGTTCTTC. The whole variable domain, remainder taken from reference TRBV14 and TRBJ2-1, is EAGVTQFPSHSVIEKGQTVTLRCDPISGHDNLYWYRRVMGKEIKFLLHFVKESKQDESGMPNNRFLAERTGGTYSTLKVQPAELEDSGVYFCASSPQRTSAEQFFGPGTRLTVL.

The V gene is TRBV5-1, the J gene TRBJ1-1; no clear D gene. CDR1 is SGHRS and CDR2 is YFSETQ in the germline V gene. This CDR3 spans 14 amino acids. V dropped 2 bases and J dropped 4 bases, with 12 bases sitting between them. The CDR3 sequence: CASSLAQASTEAFF. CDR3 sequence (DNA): TGCGCCAGCAGCTTAGCTCAGGCCTCCACTGAAGCTTTCTTT. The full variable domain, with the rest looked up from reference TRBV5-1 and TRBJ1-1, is KAGVTQTPRYLIKTRGQQVTLSCSPISGHRSVSWYQQTPGQGLQFLFEYFSETQRNKGNFPGRFSGRQFSNSRSEMNVSTLELGDSALYLCASSLAQASTEAFFGQGTRLTVV.

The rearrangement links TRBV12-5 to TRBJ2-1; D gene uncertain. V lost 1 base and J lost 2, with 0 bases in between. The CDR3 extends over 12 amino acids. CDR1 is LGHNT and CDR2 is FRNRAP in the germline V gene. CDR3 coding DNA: TGTGCTAGTGGTTTGGCCTACAATGAGCAGTTCTTC. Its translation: CASGLAYNEQFF.

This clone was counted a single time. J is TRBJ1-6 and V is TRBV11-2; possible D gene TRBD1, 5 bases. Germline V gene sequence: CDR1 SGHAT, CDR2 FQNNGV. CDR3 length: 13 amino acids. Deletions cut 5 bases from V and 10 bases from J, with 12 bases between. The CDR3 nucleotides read TGTGCCAGCAGCACCAGGGAAACCTCACCCCTCCACTTT. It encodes CASSTRETSPLHF.

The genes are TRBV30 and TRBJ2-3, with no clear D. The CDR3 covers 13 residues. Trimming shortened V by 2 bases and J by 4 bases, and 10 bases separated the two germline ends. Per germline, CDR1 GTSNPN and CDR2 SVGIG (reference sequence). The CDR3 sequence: CAWSPLRPDTQYF. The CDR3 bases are TGTGCCTGGAGTCCCTTGAGGCCAGATACGCAGTATTTT.

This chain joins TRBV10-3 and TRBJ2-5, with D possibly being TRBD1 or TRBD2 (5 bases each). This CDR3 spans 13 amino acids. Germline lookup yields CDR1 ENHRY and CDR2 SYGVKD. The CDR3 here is CAPKGTPGETQYF. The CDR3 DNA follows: TGTGCTCCCAAAGGGACCCCGGGGGAGACCCAGTACTTC.

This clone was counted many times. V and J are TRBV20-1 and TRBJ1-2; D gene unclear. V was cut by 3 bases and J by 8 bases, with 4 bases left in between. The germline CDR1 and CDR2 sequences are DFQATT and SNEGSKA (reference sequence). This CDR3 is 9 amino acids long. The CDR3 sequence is CSARAGYTF. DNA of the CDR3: TGCAGTGCTAGGGCCGGCTACACCTTC.

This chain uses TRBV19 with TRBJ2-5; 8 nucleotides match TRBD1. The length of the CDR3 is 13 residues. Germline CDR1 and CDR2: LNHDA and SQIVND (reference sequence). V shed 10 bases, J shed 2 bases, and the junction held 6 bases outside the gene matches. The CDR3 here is CATQDREQETQYF. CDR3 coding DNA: TGTGCCACCCAGGACAGGGAGCAAGAGACCCAGTACTTC.

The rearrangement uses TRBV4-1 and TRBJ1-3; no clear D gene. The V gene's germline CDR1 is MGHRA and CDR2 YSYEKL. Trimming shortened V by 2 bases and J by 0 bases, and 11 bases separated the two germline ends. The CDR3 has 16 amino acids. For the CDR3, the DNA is TGCGCCAGCAGCCAATACCAGACGGACTCTGGAAACACCATATATTTT. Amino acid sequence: CASSQYQTDSGNTIYF.

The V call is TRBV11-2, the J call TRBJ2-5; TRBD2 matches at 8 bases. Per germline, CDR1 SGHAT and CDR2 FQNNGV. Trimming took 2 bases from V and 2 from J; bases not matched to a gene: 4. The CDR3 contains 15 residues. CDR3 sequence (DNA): TGTGCCAGCAGCTTACCTAGCGGGCCTCAAGAGACCCAGTACTTC. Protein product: CASSLPSGPQETQYF.

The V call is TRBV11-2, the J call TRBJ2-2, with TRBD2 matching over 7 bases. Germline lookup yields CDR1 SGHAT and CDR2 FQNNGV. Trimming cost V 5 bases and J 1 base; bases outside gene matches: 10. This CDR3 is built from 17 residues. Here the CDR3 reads CASSRGGLVGNTGELFF. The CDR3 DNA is TGTGCCAGCAGCCGAGGCGGACTAGTCGGGAACACCGGGGAGCTGTTTTTT.

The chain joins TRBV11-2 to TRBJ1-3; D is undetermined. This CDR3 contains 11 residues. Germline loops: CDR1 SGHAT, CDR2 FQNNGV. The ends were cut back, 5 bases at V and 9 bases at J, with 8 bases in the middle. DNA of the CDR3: TGTGCCAGCAGCCCCGAAGCCACCATATATTTT. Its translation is CASSPEATIYF. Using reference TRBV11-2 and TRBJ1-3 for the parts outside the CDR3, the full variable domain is EAGVAQSPRYKIIEKRQSVAFWCNPISGHATLYWYQQILGQGPKLLIQFQNNGVVDDSQLPKDRFSAERLKGVDSTLKIQPAKLEDSAVYLCASSPEATIYFGEGSWLTVV.

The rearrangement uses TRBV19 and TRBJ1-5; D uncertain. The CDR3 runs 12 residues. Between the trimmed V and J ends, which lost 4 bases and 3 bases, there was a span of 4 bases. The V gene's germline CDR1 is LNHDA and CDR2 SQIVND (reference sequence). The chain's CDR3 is CASSNVNQPQHF. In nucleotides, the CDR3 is TGTGCCAGTAGTAATGTCAATCAGCCCCAGCATTTT.

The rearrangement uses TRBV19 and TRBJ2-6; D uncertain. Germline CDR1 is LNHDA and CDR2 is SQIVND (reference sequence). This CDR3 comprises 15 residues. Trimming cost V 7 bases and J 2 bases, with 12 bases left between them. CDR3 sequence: CASTLRAAGANVLTF. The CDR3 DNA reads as TGTGCCAGTACCCTCCGGGCGGCTGGGGCCAACGTCCTGACTTTC.

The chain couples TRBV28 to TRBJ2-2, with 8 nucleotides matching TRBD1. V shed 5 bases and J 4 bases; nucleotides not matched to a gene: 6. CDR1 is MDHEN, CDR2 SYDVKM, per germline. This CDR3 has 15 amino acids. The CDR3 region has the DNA TGTGCCAGCAGTCTTGCAGGGGGCGGCACCGGGGAGCTGTTTTTT. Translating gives CASSLAGGGTGELFF.

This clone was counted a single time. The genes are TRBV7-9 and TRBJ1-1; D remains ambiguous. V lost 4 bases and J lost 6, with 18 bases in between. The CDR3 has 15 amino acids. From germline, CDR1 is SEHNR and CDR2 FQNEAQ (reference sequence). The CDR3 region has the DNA TGTGCCAGCAGCTCCCGGGAGCCATTAGCATCTGAAGCTTTCTTT. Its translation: CASSSREPLASEAFF.

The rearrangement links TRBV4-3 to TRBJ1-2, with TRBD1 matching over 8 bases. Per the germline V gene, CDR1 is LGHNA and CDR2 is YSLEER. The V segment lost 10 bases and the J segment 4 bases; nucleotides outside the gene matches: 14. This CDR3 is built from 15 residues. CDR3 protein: CATSKGQGVSYGYTF. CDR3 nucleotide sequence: TGCGCCACCTCTAAAGGACAGGGAGTGAGCTATGGCTACACCTTC.

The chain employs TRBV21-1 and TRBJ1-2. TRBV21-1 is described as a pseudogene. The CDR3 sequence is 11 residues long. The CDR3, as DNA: TGTGCCAGCTCGGAGCGGGATGGCTACACCTTC. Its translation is CASSERDGYTF.

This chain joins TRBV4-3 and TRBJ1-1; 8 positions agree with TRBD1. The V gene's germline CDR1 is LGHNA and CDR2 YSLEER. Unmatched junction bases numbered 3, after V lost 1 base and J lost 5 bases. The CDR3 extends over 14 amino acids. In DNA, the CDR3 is TGCGCCAGCAGCCAAGGGACAGGGTGGACTGAAGCTTTCTTT. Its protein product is CASSQGTGWTEAFF.

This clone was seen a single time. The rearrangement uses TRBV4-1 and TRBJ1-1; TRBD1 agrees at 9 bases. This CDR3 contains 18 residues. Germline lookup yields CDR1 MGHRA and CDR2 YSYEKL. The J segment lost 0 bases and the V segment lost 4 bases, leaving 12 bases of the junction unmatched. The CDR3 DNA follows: TGCGCCAGCAGCCCGACCGTACAGGGGGCACAAATGAACACTGAAGCTTTCTTT. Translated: CASSPTVQGAQMNTEAFF.

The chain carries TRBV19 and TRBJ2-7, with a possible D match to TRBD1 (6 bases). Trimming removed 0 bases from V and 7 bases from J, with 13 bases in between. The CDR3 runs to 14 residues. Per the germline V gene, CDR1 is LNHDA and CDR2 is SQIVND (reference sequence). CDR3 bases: TGTGCCAGTAGTATAGATGGGGGCATCGGGGAGCAGTACTTC. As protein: CASSIDGGIGEQYF.

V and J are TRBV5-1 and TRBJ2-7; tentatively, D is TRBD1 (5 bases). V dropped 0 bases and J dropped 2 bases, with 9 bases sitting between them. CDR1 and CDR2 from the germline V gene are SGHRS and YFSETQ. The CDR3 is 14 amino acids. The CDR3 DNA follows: TGCGCCAGCAGCTTGGGACAGAACACCTACGAGCAGTACTTC. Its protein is CASSLGQNTYEQYF. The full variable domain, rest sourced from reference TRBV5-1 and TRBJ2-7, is KAGVTQTPRYLIKTRGQQVTLSCSPISGHRSVSWYQQTPGQGLQFLFEYFSETQRNKGNFPGRFSGRQFSNSRSEMNVSTLELGDSALYLCASSLGQNTYEQYFGPGTRLTVT.

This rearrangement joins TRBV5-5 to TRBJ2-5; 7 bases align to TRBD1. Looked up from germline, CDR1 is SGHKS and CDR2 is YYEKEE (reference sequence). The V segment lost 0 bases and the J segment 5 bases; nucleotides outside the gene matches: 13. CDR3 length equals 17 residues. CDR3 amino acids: CASSLGRGPRTVETQYF. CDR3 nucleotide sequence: TGTGCCAGCAGCTTGGGAAGGGGGCCCCGGACAGTGGAGACCCAGTACTTC.

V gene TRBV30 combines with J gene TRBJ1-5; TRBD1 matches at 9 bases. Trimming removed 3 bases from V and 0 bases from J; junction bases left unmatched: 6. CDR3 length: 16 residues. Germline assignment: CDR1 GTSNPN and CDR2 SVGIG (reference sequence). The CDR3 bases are TGTGCCTGGAGCCACGGGACAGGGCATAGCAATCAGCCCCAGCATTTT. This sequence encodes CAWSHGTGHSNQPQHF.

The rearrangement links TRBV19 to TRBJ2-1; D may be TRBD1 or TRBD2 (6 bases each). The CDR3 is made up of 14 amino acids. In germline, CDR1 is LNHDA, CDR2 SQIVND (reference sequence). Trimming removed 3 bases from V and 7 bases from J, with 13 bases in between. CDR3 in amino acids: CASSMGGRANEQFF. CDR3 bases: TGTGCCAGTAGTATGGGGGGCCGAGCGAATGAGCAGTTCTTC. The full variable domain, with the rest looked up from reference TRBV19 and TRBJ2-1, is DGGITQSPKYLFRKEGQNVTLSCEQNLNHDAMYWYRQDPGQGLRLIYYSQIVNDFQKGDIAEGYSVSREKKESFPLTVTSAQKNPTAFYLCASSMGGRANEQFFGPGTRLTVL.